The 15 T cell receptor beta chains in this list originate from one sample, sequenced in a study of blood T cell repertoires in COVID-19. Clones were read by immunoSEQ multiplex PCR, and TCRdb kept only the in-frame ones, dropping some. The table records 200,000 to 300,000 clones, around 86% of them present only once. The sequenced sample consisted of peripheral blood. The source of these receptors is a woman aged 55 to 70 who had recovered from COVID-19.

This clone was seen just once. The genes are TRBV28 and TRBJ1-4, with a weak D call TRBD1 (5 bases). The ends were cut back, 3 bases at V and 8 bases at J, with 10 bases in the middle. The CDR3 length is 13 residues. Germline values: CDR1 MDHEN, CDR2 SYDVKM. The chain's CDR3 is CASSLVQDEKLFF. For the CDR3, the DNA is TGTGCCAGCAGTTTGGTACAGGACGAAAAACTGTTTTTT.

In nucleotides, the CDR3 is TGTGCCAGCAGTTTAGGTAATCGGGAAATCGAAGCTTTCTTT. The encoded protein is CASSLGNREIEAFF. The gene calls are TRBV28 and TRBJ1-1; D is undetermined. CDR1 is MDHEN and CDR2 is SYDVKM in the germline V gene. The CDR3 consists of 14 residues. Trimming took 2 bases from V and 8 from J, leaving 15 bases between them.

This clone was observed once. The CDR3 sequence: CASSFSAPAGGNYGYTF. CDR3 in DNA: TGTGCCAGCAGCTTTTCGGCCCCGGCAGGGGGCAACTATGGCTACACCTTC. This chain joins TRBV7-8 and TRBJ1-2; TRBD1 agrees at 8 bases. V was clipped by 3 bases and J by 2 bases; unmatched bases: 11. The CDR3 has 17 residues. The V gene's germline CDR1 is SGHVS and CDR2 FQNEAQ.

The V and J genes are TRBV9 and TRBJ1-2, with unresolved D. The CDR3 consists of 15 residues. V lost 4 bases to trimming and J lost 7 bases, with 20 bases between them. Germline V gene data show CDR1 as SGDLS and CDR2 as YYNGEE. CDR3 loop: CASSPPPGNKGGYTF. CDR3 nucleotide sequence: TGTGCCAGCAGCCCTCCCCCGGGGAACAAGGGTGGCTACACCTTC.

Turning to this clone: Because it lacks the conserved phenylalanine or tryptophan at the end, this CDR3 is likely a read error. Because the CDR3's place on the DNA is in doubt, the DNA is left out and the CDR3 is given as listed by TCRdb. The chain joins TRBV28 to TRBJ1-6; the table calls TRBD1, which could not be checked here. The CDR3 is 9 amino acids long, termini counted. The germline V gene encodes CDR1 MDHEN and CDR2 SYDVKM. CDR3 residues: CASSLGQSG.

The chain carries TRBV11-1 and TRBJ2-3; D not resolved. V lost 2 bases and J 2 bases, leaving 8 bases between the germline ends. The germline gives CDR1 SGHAT, CDR2 FQDESV (reference sequence). The CDR3 covers 14 residues. The CDR3 region is CASSLRKPTDTQYF. DNA of the CDR3: TGTGCCAGCAGCTTAAGAAAGCCCACAGATACGCAGTATTTT.

This chain links TRBV28 with TRBJ1-1, with 7 bases fitting TRBD1. With V trimmed by 5 bases and J by 4 bases, 10 bases remained unmatched. This CDR3 is built from 15 residues. The germline gives CDR1 MDHEN, CDR2 SYDVKM. The CDR3 DNA sequence: TGTGCCAGCAGTCCCCACAGGGGATCGGGCACTGAAGCTTTCTTT. This encodes CASSPHRGSGTEAFF. The full variable domain, with the rest looked up from reference TRBV28 and TRBJ1-1, is DVKVTQSSRYLVKRTGEKVFLECVQDMDHENMFWYRQDPGLGLRLIYFSYDVKMKEKGDIPEGYSVSREKKERFSLILESASTNQTSMYLCASSPHRGSGTEAFFGQGTRLTVV.

The chain uses TRBV9 and TRBJ2-2; TRBD1 might be the D (6 bases). The CDR3 consists of 17 residues. With 0 bases removed from V and 3 bases from J, the gap between germline ends came to 15 bases. Germline lookup yields CDR1 SGDLS and CDR2 YYNGEE. CDR3 in amino acids: CASSVVPTGFHTGELFF. The DNA for the CDR3 is TGTGCCAGCAGCGTAGTGCCAACAGGGTTCCACACCGGGGAGCTGTTTTTT.

The rearrangement links TRBV13 to TRBJ2-3; D is unclear. The V gene lost 4 bases and the J gene lost 0 bases, with 5 bases spanning the gap. The CDR3 runs 13 residues. From germline, CDR1 is PRHDT and CDR2 FYEKMQ (reference sequence). The DNA for the CDR3 is TGTGCCAGCAGCTCTTCTAGCACAGATACGCAGTATTTT. It translates to CASSSSSTDTQYF.

The chain carries TRBV5-1 and TRBJ1-4; D uncertain. CDR1 is SGHRS and CDR2 is YFSETQ in the germline V gene. There are 14 residues in the CDR3. The V gene lost 0 bases and the J gene lost 8 bases, with 11 bases spanning the gap. The CDR3 nucleotides read TGCGCCAGCAGCTTGGGACTCGGAGGGGAAAAACTGTTTTTT. It encodes CASSLGLGGEKLFF.

The rearrangement uses TRBV7-9 and TRBJ2-1, with 9 bases identical to TRBD2. The CDR3 has 15 residues. With 3 bases clipped from V and 4 bases from J, the junction kept 4 bases outside the gene matches. Looked up from germline, CDR1 is SEHNR and CDR2 is FQNEAQ (reference sequence). The CDR3 DNA sequence: TGTGCCAGCAGCTTGGCAGCGGGGGGTTACAATGAGCAGTTCTTC. It is translated as CASSLAAGGYNEQFF.

Only a few counts were recorded for this clone. The chain joins TRBV5-6 to TRBJ1-5, with TRBD1 as a possible D gene (6 bases). Between the trimmed V and J ends, which lost 2 bases and 4 bases, there was a span of 13 bases. Per germline, CDR1 SGHDT and CDR2 YYEEEE. CDR3 length: 15 amino acids. This CDR3 reads CASSLTPGENQPQHF. In DNA, the CDR3 is TGTGCCAGCAGCTTAACGCCAGGGGAGAATCAGCCCCAGCATTTT. Based on the CDR3 plus reference TRBV5-6 and TRBJ1-5, the full variable domain is DAGVTQSPTHLIKTRGQQVTLRCSPKSGHDTVSWYQQALGQGPQFIFQYYEEEERQRGNFPDRFSGHQFPNYSSELNVNALLLGDSALYLCASSLTPGENQPQHFGDGTRLSIL.

The gene calls are TRBV4-1 and TRBJ1-6; 10 nucleotides line up with TRBD1. Trimming at V came to 4 bases and at J to 8 bases, leaving 8 bases not matched to a gene. Germline-derived CDR1 and CDR2 are MGHRA and YSYEKL. CDR3 length: 16 residues. Here the CDR3 DNA reads TGCGCCAGCAGCCCCCCGACAGGGGGCGATTATTCACCCCTCCACTTT. It encodes CASSPPTGGDYSPLHF.

The V gene is TRBV7-9, the J gene TRBJ1-2, with 7 bases matching TRBD1. Germline V gene lookup returns CDR1 SEHNR and CDR2 FQNEAQ (reference sequence). Trimming cost V 4 bases and J 5 bases; bases outside gene matches: 7. The CDR3 totals 14 residues. DNA of the CDR3: TGTGCCAGCAGCTCACAGGGGTCATTTTATGGCTACACCTTC. It yields the protein CASSSQGSFYGYTF. Full variable domain (remainder filled in from reference TRBV7-9 and TRBJ1-2): DTGVSQNPRHKITKRGQNVTFRCDPISEHNRLYWYRQTLGQGPEFLTYFQNEAQLEKSRLLSDRFSAERPKGSFSTLEIQRTEQGDSAMYLCASSSQGSFYGYTFGSGTRLTVV.

V and J are TRBV19 and TRBJ2-3, with 10 bases matching TRBD2. The CDR3 totals 18 residues. Germline V gene data show CDR1 as LNHDA and CDR2 as SQIVND (reference sequence). The V segment lost 0 bases and the J segment 0 bases; nucleotides outside the gene matches: 6. The CDR3 sequence: CASSIDRLAGDSTDTQYF. Here the CDR3 DNA reads TGTGCCAGTAGTATAGATCGCCTAGCGGGGGATAGCACAGATACGCAGTATTTT.